These 13 T cell receptor beta chains originate from one sample sequenced in a study of shared clonotypes between healthy human individuals. Repertoires were generated with immunoSEQ multiplex PCR, while TCRdb's copy carries only in-frame clones and drops some. The sample has 2.3 million or so clones, about 92% seen once. Material: naive CD4+ T cells from PBMCs. Subset defined: CD45RA+ positively selected. These receptors all stem from a young man in good health. Some clones in this sample may be carry-over from other donors' samples.

CDR3 in amino acids: CASKRLRSYNEQFF. CDR3 DNA sequence: TGTGCCAGCAAGAGACTGAGGTCCTACAATGAGCAGTTCTTC. This chain joins TRBV2 and TRBJ2-1; D ambiguous. Germline V gene lookup returns CDR1 SNHLY and CDR2 FYNNEI. Deletions cut 7 bases from V and 1 base from J, with 11 bases between. CDR3 length: 14 amino acids. Full variable domain (missing parts from reference TRBV2 and TRBJ2-1): EPEVTQTPSHQVTQMGQEVILRCVPISNHLYFYWYRQILGQKVEFLVSFYNNEISEKSEIFDDQFSVERPDGSNFTLKIRSTKLEDSAMYFCASKRLRSYNEQFFGPGTRLTVL.

The chain uses TRBV28 and TRBJ2-7; D might be TRBD1 or TRBD2, each matching 5 bases. The length of the CDR3 is 15 residues. V was pared by 6 bases and J by 2 bases, with 17 bases between. The V gene's germline CDR1 is MDHEN and CDR2 SYDVKM. The CDR3 spells CASSSGTAFPYEQYF. DNA for the CDR3: TGTGCCAGCAGCTCCGGGACGGCCTTTCCCTACGAGCAGTACTTC.

The chain recombines TRBV14 with TRBJ1-5; tentative D call: TRBD1 (6 bases). This CDR3 is built from 16 residues. CDR1 and CDR2 (germline): SGHDN, FVKESK. Deletions cut 4 bases from V and 4 bases from J, with 17 bases between. The CDR3 DNA reads TGTGCCAGCAGCCGGGGAGGACAGCACTCAAATCAGCCCCAGCATTTT. It specifies CASSRGGQHSNQPQHF.

The rearrangement links TRBV27 to TRBJ2-3, with D unresolved. CDR1 is MNHEY, CDR2 SMNVEV, per germline (reference sequence). The CDR3 runs 15 residues. Trimming pared 4 bases from V and 0 bases from J, leaving 11 bases between. The CDR3 protein is CASSSTSASTDTQYF. The CDR3 bases are TGTGCCAGCAGTTCAACCTCCGCTAGCACAGATACGCAGTATTTT.

The chain joins TRBV10-3 to TRBJ2-5; D is unclear. This CDR3 is 14 amino acids long. In germline, CDR1 is ENHRY, CDR2 SYGVKD. Trimming removed 2 bases at V and 1 base at J, with 8 bases between. The CDR3 DNA follows: TGTGCCATCAGTGAGAACTGGAGCCAAGAGACCCAGTACTTC. Amino acids: CAISENWSQETQYF.

The V gene is TRBV11-2, the J gene TRBJ2-2; D ambiguous. This CDR3 comprises 14 residues. Between the trimmed V and J ends, which lost 5 bases and 4 bases, there was a span of 11 bases. Per the germline V gene, CDR1 is SGHAT and CDR2 is FQNNGV. CDR3 sequence (DNA): TGTGCCAGCAGCGCACCTTTGGGCACCGGGGAGCTGTTTTTT. This gives the protein CASSAPLGTGELFF.

The chain uses TRBV4-3 and TRBJ2-2, with TRBD2 matching 12 bases. The V gene end was trimmed by 2 bases and the J gene end by 7 bases; junction bases not matched to a gene: 11. Per germline, CDR1 LGHNA and CDR2 YSLEER. There are 18 residues in the CDR3. The chain's CDR3 is CASSQNPTSGRRRGELFF. The CDR3 DNA follows: TGCGCCAGCAGCCAAAACCCGACTAGCGGGAGAAGGCGCGGGGAGCTGTTTTTT.

This clone was detected only once. The chain links TRBV28 to TRBJ1-1; no clear D. CDR1 is MDHEN, CDR2 SYDVKM, per germline. Trimming took 4 bases from V and 5 from J, leaving 14 bases between them. The CDR3 length is 14 residues. The CDR3 DNA reads as TGTGCCAGCAGTTCCTATTTAACGAGAACTGAAGCTTTCTTT. Translation: CASSSYLTRTEAFF.

This clone appeared a few times. The chain combines TRBV5-5 with TRBJ2-1; TRBD2 matches at 13 bases. This CDR3 region has 14 residues. Germline V gives CDR1 SGHKS, CDR2 YYEKEE (reference sequence). The V segment lost 7 bases and the J segment 7 bases; nucleotides outside the gene matches: 5. The CDR3 DNA follows: TGTGCCAGCCAGGGACTAGCGGGAAGGAATGAGCAGTTCTTC. Translating gives CASQGLAGRNEQFF.

The rearrangement links TRBV30 to TRBJ1-5, with 8 bases aligning to TRBD1. This CDR3 contains 17 residues. V trimming: 0 bases; J trimming: 3 bases; junction bases outside the gene matches: 10. The germline gives CDR1 GTSNPN, CDR2 SVGIG (reference sequence). The CDR3 loop is CAWSVLHGTGDNQPQHF. For the CDR3, the DNA is TGTGCCTGGAGTGTACTTCACGGGACAGGCGACAATCAGCCCCAGCATTTT. The complete variable domain, with remaining parts taken from reference TRBV30 and TRBJ1-5, reads SQTIHQWPATLVQPVGSPLSLECTVEGTSNPNLYWYRQAAGRGLQLLFYSVGIGQISSEVPQNLSASRPQDRQFILSSKKLLLSDSGFYLCAWSVLHGTGDNQPQHFGDGTRLSIL.

The rearrangement joins TRBV28 to TRBJ2-7; D call uncertain. Trimming pared 6 bases from V and 0 bases from J, leaving 15 bases between. Germline-derived CDR1 and CDR2 are MDHEN and SYDVKM. This CDR3 comprises 15 residues. The CDR3 DNA reads as TGTGCCAGCAGCCCTGCCTTAGTAGGCTCCTACGAGCAGTACTTC. Encoded protein: CASSPALVGSYEQYF.

The rearrangement joins TRBV28 to TRBJ1-2; 9 bases line up with TRBD1. J was trimmed by 5 bases and V by 5 bases; bases with no gene match: 6. CDR3 length: 14 residues. Germline loops: CDR1 MDHEN, CDR2 SYDVKM. In nucleotides, the CDR3 is TGTGCCAGCAGTCACGGACAGGGGCTATATGGCTACACCTTC. Its protein product is CASSHGQGLYGYTF.

This clone has only one observation. The sample contains more than one DNA sequence encoding this CDR3. J is TRBJ2-4 and V is TRBV11-2; D ambiguous. The V end lost 4 bases, the J end lost 7 bases, and 5 bases lay between the germline ends. In germline, CDR1 is SGHAT, CDR2 FQNNGV. The CDR3 runs to 11 residues. In DNA, the CDR3 is TGTGCCAGCAGCTCGGTGAACATTCAGTACTTC. Encoded protein: CASSSVNIQYF. Together with reference TRBV11-2 and TRBJ2-4, the CDR3 gives the full variable domain: EAGVAQSPRYKIIEKRQSVAFWCNPISGHATLYWYQQILGQGPKLLIQFQNNGVVDDSQLPKDRFSAERLKGVDSTLKIQPAKLEDSAVYLCASSSVNIQYFGAGTRLSVL.